The sequence of this TCR beta chain was determined in a study of glioma-infiltrating T cells. Study outcomes and limitations: Gliomas, especially low-grade, showed above-expected tissue-blood divergence; non-neoplastic patients showed below.

The iRepertoire nested amplicon-rescue multiplex PCR amplified TCR alpha and beta CDR3s from RNA. TCRdb re-derived calls from the multiplex PCR reads in MiXCR, one entry per CDR3 protein. The table shows approximately 12,000 distinct CDR3 sequences, with 26% occurring only once. Relative to its sample, this clonotype is medium-sized. Its antigen is unknown. The V gene's germline CDR1 is DFQATT and CDR2 SNEGSKA (reference sequence). The V and J ends lost 2 bases and 5 bases, in that order; junction bases with no gene match: 3. CDR3 length: 12 amino acids. The sample was glioma tissue, nonneoplastic brain tissue, or PBMCs (not recorded which). This TCR was sampled from a human donor with low-grade glioma or glioblastoma, undergoing nonglioma brain surgery, or in good health (not recorded which). This chain uses TRBV20-1 with TRBJ2-7, with 7 bases lining up with TRBD1. CDR3 DNA sequence: TGCAGTGCTAGAAGGGACAGCAACGAGCAGTACTTC. As protein: CSARRDSNEQYF.